These 24 T cell receptor beta chains came from one sample sequenced in a study of long-term antiretroviral therapy in people with HIV. An immunoSEQ assay, version v3.0, was performed at survey level. Here immunoSEQ multiplex PCR was the method, and the copy in TCRdb shows in-frame clones only, minus some. The table records about 24,000 clones, 70% to 90% of them present only once. The material was unsorted PBMCs, obtained 1.2 years after starting antiretroviral therapy. The receptor set was obtained from a man aged 45-60 years with HIV.

This clone was seen only once. This chain links TRBV2 with TRBJ2-7; maybe TRBD1 (6 bases). This CDR3 region has 13 residues. Germline values: CDR1 SNHLY, CDR2 FYNNEI. The germline V and J ends were trimmed by 8 bases and 0 bases, with 11 bases remaining between them. CDR3 sequence: CASGQGFSYEQYF. The CDR3 nucleotides are TGTGCCAGCGGGCAGGGGTTCTCCTACGAGCAGTACTTC.

The chain is built from TRBV27 and TRBJ2-1; 9 nucleotides match TRBD1. CDR3 length equals 15 residues. Unmatched junction bases numbered 9, after V lost 5 bases and J lost 7 bases. Germline V gives CDR1 MNHEY, CDR2 SMNVEV (reference sequence). The CDR3 DNA sequence: TGTGCCAGCAGTCTGGGACAGGGATTAAGGAATGAGCAGTTCTTC. It codes for CASSLGQGLRNEQFF.

The chain combines TRBV6-1 with TRBJ1-1, with D perhaps TRBD1 (6 bases). The ends were cut back, 3 bases at V and 4 bases at J, with 9 bases in the middle. Looked up from germline, CDR1 is MNHNS and CDR2 is SASEGT. This CDR3 comprises 13 residues. CDR3: CASSDQGLTEAFF. CDR3 bases: TGTGCCAGCAGTGATCAGGGGCTCACTGAAGCTTTCTTT.

The chain joins TRBV18 to TRBJ1-5; tentative D call: TRBD1 (6 bases). The germline V and J ends were trimmed by 2 bases and 1 base, with 9 bases remaining between them. This CDR3 region has 15 residues. The germline gives CDR1 KGHSH, CDR2 LQKENI. The CDR3 DNA follows: TGTGCCAGCTCACCATCAGGGGCGAGCAATCAGCCCCAGCATTTT. This translates into CASSPSGASNQPQHF.

In its sample, this clone was seen once. The V call is TRBV6-5, the J call TRBJ2-7; 10 bases line up with TRBD1. J gave up 7 bases and V 6 bases, and 6 bases lay outside the gene matches. The CDR3 is 13 residues long. Per the germline V gene, CDR1 is MNHEY and CDR2 is SVGAGI. In nucleotides, the CDR3 is TGTGCCAGCAGCAGACAGGGGGCGAAGGAGCAGTACTTC. This translates into CASSRQGAKEQYF.

The gene calls are TRBV4-3 and TRBJ1-4; no firm D call. Germline V gene sequence: CDR1 LGHNA, CDR2 YSLEER. The CDR3 has 12 residues. Trimming pared 5 bases from V and 8 bases from J, leaving 9 bases between. The CDR3 DNA reads TGCGCCAGCAGCTCGACTGGGGAAAAACTGTTTTTT. This encodes CASSSTGEKLFF.

The chain carries TRBV2 and TRBJ2-7; the D gene is possibly TRBD1 (5 bases). V was pared by 8 bases and J by 3 bases, with 17 bases between. In germline, CDR1 is SNHLY, CDR2 FYNNEI. This CDR3 contains 14 residues. Here the CDR3 DNA reads TGTGCCAGCTTAGTATGGGGCACCTTCTACGAGCAGTACTTC. Residues: CASLVWGTFYEQYF.

The chain's CDR3 is CASAVYNEQFF. Here the CDR3 DNA reads TGTGCCAGCGCAGTCTACAATGAGCAGTTCTTC. V usage is TRBV2 and J usage is TRBJ2-1; D unclear. CDR3 length: 11 residues. The V end was cut by 8 bases, the J end by 3 bases, with 5 bases between. In germline, CDR1 is SNHLY, CDR2 FYNNEI.

V and J are TRBV4-1 and TRBJ1-4; no clear D gene. The CDR3 contains 16 residues. CDR1 is MGHRA, CDR2 YSYEKL, per germline. V shed 1 base and J shed 4 bases, with 13 bases lying between them. For the CDR3, the DNA is TGCGCCAGCAGCCAAGGTGGATTTGGTATTAATGAAAAACTGTTTTTT. Residues: CASSQGGFGINEKLFF.

This clone was seen more than once but under ten times. The J gene is TRBJ2-7, the V gene TRBV5-1; D tentatively reads TRBD1 or TRBD2 (5 bases each). Germline-derived CDR1 and CDR2 are SGHRS and YFSETQ. This CDR3 spans 11 amino acids. The V gene lost 4 bases and the J gene lost 3 bases, with 5 bases spanning the gap. CDR3 coding DNA: TGCGCCAGCAGCGGGGGCTACGAGCAGTACTTC. Translating gives CASSGGYEQYF.

V is TRBV28 and J is TRBJ1-4; 9 nucleotides line up with TRBD1. The CDR3 is 14 residues long. CDR1 is MDHEN and CDR2 is SYDVKM in the germline V gene. The junction had 11 bases not matched to a gene; V was cut back by 7 bases and J by 11 bases. The CDR3 sequence: CASTTRDRALKLFF. In DNA form, the CDR3 reads TGTGCCAGCACCACCCGGGACAGGGCCCTCAAACTGTTTTTT.

The V and J genes are TRBV21-1 and TRBJ2-3; TRBD1 is the table's D call and was not checked against the DNA. TRBV21-1 is designated a pseudogene. This CDR3 spans 13 amino acids. The CDR3 region is CASSKTGPDTQYF. DNA of the CDR3: TGTGCCAGCAGTAAGACAGGGCCAGATACGCAGTATTTT.

The chain employs TRBV4-3 and TRBJ2-7; D remains ambiguous. Germline lookup yields CDR1 LGHNA and CDR2 YSLEER. V was shortened by 1 base and J by 4 bases, with 8 bases between the two germline ends. This CDR3 contains 13 residues. The CDR3 loop is CASSQGPRYEQYF. The CDR3, as DNA: TGCGCCAGCAGCCAAGGGCCCCGTTACGAGCAGTACTTC.

CDR3 amino acids: CASSFRGGYNEQFF. For the CDR3, the DNA is TGTGCCAGCAGCTTCAGGGGGGGCTACAATGAGCAGTTCTTC. This chain uses TRBV7-2 with TRBJ2-1; D may be TRBD1 or TRBD2 (7 bases each). This CDR3 spans 14 amino acids. V shed 3 bases and J shed 3 bases, with 9 bases lying between them. Germline V lookup: CDR1 SGHTA, CDR2 FQGNSA.

The chain links TRBV7-9 to TRBJ2-2, with D perhaps TRBD2 (5 bases). The CDR3 loop spans 14 amino acids. Trimming removed 6 bases from V and 4 bases from J, with 12 bases in between. The germline gives CDR1 SEHNR, CDR2 FQNEAQ (reference sequence). CDR3 nucleotides: TGTGCCAGCAGTCTAGCAATGGTCACCGGGGAGCTGTTTTTT. It encodes CASSLAMVTGELFF.

The chain has TRBV28 and TRBJ2-2, with D uncertain. The CDR3 has 17 amino acids. The germline V and J ends were trimmed by 3 bases and 0 bases, with 14 bases remaining between them. CDR1 is MDHEN and CDR2 is SYDVKM in the germline V gene. The CDR3 bases are TGTGCCAGCAGTTTTCCCGTGGACGGACCGAACACCGGGGAGCTGTTTTTT. Amino acids: CASSFPVDGPNTGELFF.

The V and J genes are TRBV27 and TRBJ2-6; 7 bases are shared with TRBD2. The trim removed 5 bases at V and 1 base at J, leaving 8 bases unmatched. The CDR3 is 17 amino acids. CDR1 is MNHEY and CDR2 is SMNVEV in the germline V gene (reference sequence). This CDR3 is CASSPRWGGSGANVLTF. The CDR3 DNA reads as TGTGCCAGCAGTCCACGATGGGGGGGGTCTGGGGCCAACGTCCTGACTTTC.

The CDR3 DNA reads as TGTGCCAGCAGTGGGGGACAGGGGGCCCCAGATACGCAGTATTTT. As protein: CASSGGQGAPDTQYF. The chain carries TRBV25-1 and TRBJ2-3; 12 bases line up with TRBD1. This CDR3 is built from 15 residues. Trimming at V came to 4 bases and at J to 4 bases, leaving 3 bases not matched to a gene. Looked up from germline, CDR1 is MGHDK and CDR2 is SYGVNS.

The rearrangement joins TRBV7-2 to TRBJ2-3; possibly TRBD1 or TRBD2 for D (5 bases each). This CDR3 comprises 15 residues. The V end was cut by 3 bases, the J end by 4 bases, with 14 bases between. CDR1 and CDR2 from the germline V gene are SGHTA and FQGNSA. The CDR3 nucleotides are TGTGCCAGCAGCTTTACCGCTGGGGGTCCAGATACGCAGTATTTT. Protein product: CASSFTAGGPDTQYF.

The rearrangement uses TRBV18 and TRBJ1-2; no clear D. Per the germline V gene, CDR1 is KGHSH and CDR2 is LQKENI. V dropped 4 bases and J dropped 0 bases, with 12 bases sitting between them. CDR3 length equals 15 residues. CDR3 amino acids: CASSLGVGANYGYTF. CDR3 DNA sequence: TGTGCCAGCTCACTCGGAGTCGGGGCTAACTATGGCTACACCTTC.

The chain links TRBV5-5 to TRBJ1-2; no clear D. Looked up from germline, CDR1 is SGHKS and CDR2 is YYEKEE (reference sequence). Trimming took off 4 bases at V and 2 bases at J, with 15 bases between the two ends. The CDR3 extends over 15 amino acids. The CDR3 sequence is CASSLAGSQNYGYTF. Here the CDR3 DNA reads TGTGCCAGCAGCCTCGCCGGTAGTCAAAACTATGGCTACACCTTC.

The rearrangement joins TRBV7-2 to TRBJ1-2; D uncertain. The CDR3 is 14 amino acids. Germline CDR1 reads SGHTA; CDR2 reads FQGNSA. Trimming removed 5 bases at V and 8 bases at J, with 18 bases between. CDR3 sequence: CASSNWRQSGGYTF. As DNA, the CDR3 is TGTGCCAGCAGCAACTGGCGGCAGTCGGGAGGCTACACCTTC.

The CDR3 DNA is TGCGCCAGCAGCGGGACAGGGGGCACCGGGGAGCTGTTTTTT. Encoded protein: CASSGTGGTGELFF. This chain connects TRBV10-2 to TRBJ2-2; 11 bases agree with TRBD1. CDR3 length: 14 amino acids. Unmatched junction bases numbered 1, after V lost 6 bases and J lost 4 bases. In germline, CDR1 is WSHSY, CDR2 SAAADI.

The J gene is TRBJ1-4, the V gene TRBV6-1; D perhaps matches TRBD1 (5 bases). The V end was cut by 11 bases, the J end by 8 bases, with 18 bases between. CDR3 length: 13 residues. The germline V gene has CDR1 MNHNS and CDR2 SASEGT. The CDR3 DNA is TGTGCCGCCTCCTTCAGGGTTAGGGAAAAACTGTTTTTT. Amino acids: CAASFRVREKLFF.